These 28 T cell receptor beta chains were sequenced from one sample in a study of long-term antiretroviral therapy in people with HIV. They ran version v3.0 of the immunoSEQ assay at survey level. The assay was immunoSEQ multiplex PCR, and TCRdb's table has in-frame clones only and misses some. The table has under 30,000 clones, 70% to 90% seen once. This material consisted of unsorted PBMCs, taken 1.9 years after starting antiretroviral therapy. The source of these receptors is a woman aged 25 to 39 with HIV.

The chain combines TRBV19 with TRBJ1-5; no firm D call. V was clipped by 0 bases and J by 4 bases, with 19 bases between them. The CDR3 extends over 18 amino acids. Germline-derived CDR1 and CDR2 are LNHDA and SQIVND (reference sequence). The CDR3: CASSIDQEQTLWNQPQHF. CDR3 nucleotides: TGTGCCAGTAGTATAGATCAGGAACAGACCCTTTGGAATCAGCCCCAGCATTTT.

The chain joins TRBV6-5 to TRBJ1-2; no firm D call. The germline V gene encodes CDR1 MNHEY and CDR2 SVGAGI. The CDR3 runs 15 residues. V lost 2 bases to trimming and J lost 0 bases, with 10 bases between them. The CDR3 is CASSYDHTANYGYTF. The CDR3 region has the DNA TGTGCCAGCAGTTACGACCACACAGCTAACTATGGCTACACCTTC.

The V and J genes are TRBV9 and TRBJ2-3; the D gene is possibly TRBD2 (6 bases). Germline V lookup: CDR1 SGDLS, CDR2 YYNGEE. The CDR3 is 15 residues long. Deletions cut 0 bases from V and 1 base from J, with 9 bases between. In DNA form, the CDR3 reads TGTGCCAGCAGCGTAGGGGAGCGGGGCACAGATACGCAGTATTTT. This encodes CASSVGERGTDTQYF.

The rearrangement links TRBV10-2 to TRBJ1-1; possible D gene TRBD1, 6 bases. V lost 4 bases and J lost 1, with 10 bases in between. This CDR3 spans 14 amino acids. The germline gives CDR1 WSHSY, CDR2 SAAADI. CDR3 coding DNA: TGCGCCAGCAGTGGGGGACACCAGAACACTGAAGCTTTCTTT. Its protein product is CASSGGHQNTEAFF.

The chain is built from TRBV5-6 and TRBJ1-5; D is perhaps TRBD1 (5 bases). This CDR3 region has 15 residues. Germline CDR1 and CDR2: SGHDT and YYEEEE. V lost 2 bases and J 4 bases, leaving 13 bases between the germline ends. The CDR3, as DNA: TGTGCCAGCAGCTTAAGGGGTGTGTCGAATCAGCCCCAGCATTTT. Protein product: CASSLRGVSNQPQHF.

The chain uses TRBV6-6 and TRBJ1-2, with unresolved D. Germline loops: CDR1 MNHNY, CDR2 SVGAGI (reference sequence). The ends were cut back, 6 bases at V and 4 bases at J, with 12 bases in the middle. This CDR3 is built from 13 residues. The CDR3 region is CASRSPSSYGYTF. The DNA of the CDR3 is TGTGCCAGCAGGTCCCCTTCCTCCTATGGCTACACCTTC.

The count of this clone is one. The CDR3 DNA is TGTGCCAGACTCCTGGTGAGAAAGACCTATGGCTACACCTTC. Its translation: CARLLVRKTYGYTF. This chain uses TRBV5-3 with TRBJ1-2; D gene unclear. TRBV5-3 is an ORF for which the function is uncertain. Trimming pared 7 bases from V and 4 bases from J, leaving 17 bases between. This CDR3 has 14 residues.

The sample holds a few counts of this clone. This rearrangement joins TRBV4-1 to TRBJ1-2, with TRBD1 matching 9 bases. The CDR3 is made up of 17 amino acids. Per the germline V gene, CDR1 is MGHRA and CDR2 is YSYEKL. J lost 3 bases, V lost 4 bases, and 12 bases had no gene match. DNA for the CDR3: TGCGCCAGCAGCCCGTCCGGGACAGGGAGTCCCTACTATGGCTACACCTTC. Protein product: CASSPSGTGSPYYGYTF.

The chain has TRBV7-9 and TRBJ2-2; D perhaps matches TRBD1 (5 bases). V dropped 0 bases and J dropped 4 bases, with 6 bases sitting between them. There are 14 residues in the CDR3. Germline loops: CDR1 SEHNR, CDR2 FQNEAQ (reference sequence). The CDR3 nucleotides read TGTGCCAGCAGCTTAGCGCAGGGCACCGGGGAGCTGTTTTTT. This translates into CASSLAQGTGELFF.

J is TRBJ1-2 and V is TRBV27; TRBD1 aligns across 8 bases. CDR3 length: 13 residues. V was clipped by 3 bases and J by 14 bases; unmatched bases: 11. Germline loops: CDR1 MNHEY, CDR2 SMNVEV (reference sequence). The CDR3 spells CASSFGQGYGKTF. The DNA for the CDR3 is TGTGCCAGCAGTTTCGGACAGGGCTATGGTAAGACCTTC.

V is TRBV18 and J is TRBJ2-5; D is undetermined. CDR3 size: 14 residues. V was pared by 0 bases and J by 5 bases, with 10 bases between. Germline lookup yields CDR1 KGHSH and CDR2 LQKENI. The CDR3 DNA follows: TGTGCCAGCTCACCACCGGCTTCCTACGAGACCCAGTACTTC. Protein: CASSPPASYETQYF.

The V gene is TRBV12-5, the J gene TRBJ1-5; D is ambiguous. The V gene lost 0 bases and the J gene lost 3 bases, with 6 bases spanning the gap. Germline V CDR1 and CDR2: LGHNT, FRNRAP. The CDR3 runs to 14 residues. CDR3 sequence: CASGLVGPNQPQHF. The CDR3 DNA reads as TGTGCTAGTGGTTTGGTAGGCCCCAATCAGCCCCAGCATTTT.

This sequence joins TRBV7-2 and TRBJ2-2; weak D call: TRBD1 (6 bases). The ends were cut back, 2 bases at V and 5 bases at J, with 6 bases in the middle. Germline CDR1 and CDR2: SGHTA and FQGNSA. CDR3 length: 13 residues. The CDR3 DNA follows: TGTGCCAGCAGCTTAAGGGGGACCGGGGAGCTGTTTTTT. It encodes CASSLRGTGELFF.

The V gene is TRBV2, the J gene TRBJ1-1; D is ambiguous. This CDR3 has 14 residues. Trimming took 1 base from V and 1 from J, leaving 7 bases between them. The germline V gene encodes CDR1 SNHLY and CDR2 FYNNEI. In nucleotides, the CDR3 is TGTGCCAGCAGTGAAGTCCGGGGGAACACTGAAGCTTTCTTT. As protein: CASSEVRGNTEAFF.

The chain carries TRBV7-8 and TRBJ2-2, with 7 bases fitting TRBD1. V lost 5 bases to trimming and J lost 7 bases; unmatched junction nucleotides: 10. Per germline, CDR1 SGHVS and CDR2 FQNEAQ. The CDR3 consists of 15 residues. The CDR3 here is CASSPGGGFDGELFF. In nucleotides, the CDR3 is TGTGCCAGCAGCCCAGGGGGTGGTTTCGACGGGGAGCTGTTTTTT. The variable domain in full, with the rest retrieved from reference TRBV7-8 and TRBJ2-2, is GAGVSQSPRYKVAKRGQDVALRCDPISGHVSLFWYQQALGQGPEFLTYFQNEAQLDKSGLPSDRFFAERPEGSVSTLKIQRTQQEDSAVYLCASSPGGGFDGELFFGEGSRLTVL.

This clone was counted between two and nine times. V is TRBV7-2 and J is TRBJ2-7, with D unclear. CDR1 and CDR2 from the germline V gene are SGHTA and FQGNSA. The CDR3 is made up of 12 amino acids. V lost 1 base, J lost 6 bases, and 7 bases lay in between. CDR3 in DNA: TGTGCCAGCAGCTTAGACACGGGCGAGCAGTACGTC. This sequence encodes CASSLDTGEQYV.

The V and J genes are TRBV7-7 and TRBJ2-7; TRBD1 might be the D (5 bases). The CDR3 runs to 16 residues. Germline V CDR1 and CDR2: SSHAT, FNYEAQ (reference sequence). With 5 bases removed from V and 3 bases from J, the gap between germline ends came to 20 bases. CDR3 residues: CASSPETAGLFYEQYV. As DNA, the CDR3 is TGTGCCAGCAGCCCGGAGACTGCAGGGCTGTTCTACGAGCAGTACGTC.

The chain recombines TRBV25-1 with TRBJ1-6, with a weak D call TRBD1 (5 bases). V was shortened by 1 base and J by 7 bases, with 11 bases between the two germline ends. Germline values: CDR1 MGHDK, CDR2 SYGVNS. The CDR3 is 15 amino acids. CDR3 sequence reads: CASSESAGRNSPLHF. The CDR3 nucleotides read TGTGCCAGCAGTGAATCGGCAGGGAGAAATTCACCCCTCCACTTT.

In DNA form, the CDR3 reads TGTGCCAGCAGTGATTCTCTAGTAGGGTTTACGGCCCTCCACTTT. Its protein product is CASSDSLVGFTALHF. The J gene is TRBJ1-6, the V gene TRBV6-1, with no clear D. The CDR3 is 15 residues long. Germline loops: CDR1 MNHNS, CDR2 SASEGT. V shed 3 bases and J shed 14 bases, with 20 bases lying between them.

V usage is TRBV6-1 and J usage is TRBJ2-5; D tentatively reads TRBD1 or TRBD2 (6 bases each). The CDR3 spans 12 residues. Germline CDR1 and CDR2: MNHNS and SASEGT. V was pared by 7 bases and J by 7 bases, with 13 bases between. This CDR3 reads CASNNGGLTQYF. Written as DNA, the CDR3 is TGTGCCAGCAATAACGGGGGCCTGACCCAGTACTTC.

The CDR3 coding sequence is TGTGCTAGTGGTTTGCCACCGAGGATTCCTGGAAACACCATATATTTT. It specifies CASGLPPRIPGNTIYF. V gene TRBV12-5 combines with J gene TRBJ1-3; no clear D. Germline V gene data show CDR1 as LGHNT and CDR2 as FRNRAP. V dropped 2 bases and J dropped 2 bases, with 13 bases sitting between them. The CDR3 is made up of 16 amino acids.

The V and J genes are TRBV2 and TRBJ2-7; no firm D call. In germline, CDR1 is SNHLY, CDR2 FYNNEI. The V gene lost 2 bases and the J gene lost 3 bases, with 11 bases spanning the gap. The CDR3 covers 14 residues. The CDR3 DNA reads as TGTGCCAGCAGTGAAAAAATACGGAACTACGAGCAGTACTTC. Translated: CASSEKIRNYEQYF.

The chain recombines TRBV14 with TRBJ2-5; 13 positions match TRBD2. The CDR3 totals 19 residues. The V gene end was trimmed by 2 bases and the J gene end by 1 base; junction bases not matched to a gene: 10. Germline V CDR1 and CDR2: SGHDN, FVKESK. The CDR3 DNA sequence: TGTGCCAGCAGCCAAAGTCCGGGACTAGCGGGGTTACCCCAAGAGACCCAGTACTTC. It translates to CASSQSPGLAGLPQETQYF.

The chain links TRBV19 to TRBJ1-2, with a weak D call TRBD1 (5 bases). Trimming cost V 7 bases and J 6 bases, with 12 bases left between them. The CDR3 is 12 residues long. Germline lookup yields CDR1 LNHDA and CDR2 SQIVND (reference sequence). The CDR3, as DNA: TGTGCCAGTACCGGGACTAGCCATGGCTACACCTTC. Amino acid sequence: CASTGTSHGYTF.

V usage is TRBV2 and J usage is TRBJ1-2, with D possibly being TRBD1 (6 bases). Trimming stripped 6 bases from V and 0 bases from J, with 11 bases between. Germline CDR1 and CDR2: SNHLY and FYNNEI. The CDR3 covers 14 residues. The CDR3 spells CASSPGTPNYGYTF. The CDR3 DNA reads as TGTGCCAGCAGCCCCGGGACACCTAACTATGGCTACACCTTC.

This chain links TRBV5-5 with TRBJ1-2, with TRBD1 as a possible D gene (6 bases). The ends were cut back, 4 bases at V and 8 bases at J, with 21 bases in the middle. The CDR3 has 15 amino acids. Germline V gives CDR1 SGHKS, CDR2 YYEKEE (reference sequence). The CDR3: CASSTPRGGQGGYTF. The CDR3 nucleotides read TGTGCCAGCAGCACCCCCCGCGGGGGGCAGGGAGGCTACACCTTC.

The gene calls are TRBV7-5 and TRBJ2-5. TRBV7-5 is a pseudogene. This CDR3 contains 17 residues. CDR3 nucleotide sequence: TGTGTCAGAAGCTTAGTGGTAACAAGGACGTACCAAGAGACCCAGTACTTC. Protein: CVRSLVVTRTYQETQYF.

This chain uses TRBV5-1 with TRBJ2-2; possible D gene TRBD2, 6 bases. The germline CDR1 and CDR2 sequences are SGHRS and YFSETQ. The CDR3 contains 19 residues. V lost 0 bases to trimming and J lost 6 bases, with 24 bases between them. CDR3 in amino acids: CASSLGWGVGLTTPGELFF. The CDR3 DNA is TGCGCCAGCAGCTTGGGCTGGGGTGTCGGACTAACCACACCCGGGGAGCTGTTTTTT.